The 27 T cell receptor beta chains below come from one sample, sequenced in a study of Graves' ophthalmopathy and Graves' hyperthyroidism. CDR3 regions of TCR beta were amplified from RNA transcripts. HTBI primers were employed in first-round RT-PCR, then a second-round multiplex PCR followed. TCRdb itself ran the multiplex PCR reads through MiXCR, one entry per CDR3 protein. Here the sample spans around 1,000,000 distinct CDR3 sequences, roughly 35% being singletons. The sequenced material came from peripheral blood or thyroid tissue (not recorded which). The receptors stem from an adult man with Graves' hyperthyroidism.

This clonotype occurred many times. The rearrangement joins TRBV7-9 to TRBJ1-5, with TRBD1 identical over 8 bases. V shed 0 bases, J shed 3 bases, and the junction held 4 bases outside the gene matches. Germline V gene data show CDR1 as SEHNR and CDR2 as FQNEAQ (reference sequence). The CDR3 consists of 16 residues. CDR3 sequence: CASSLAWGQVNQPQHF. CDR3 nucleotide sequence: TGTGCCAGCAGCTTAGCGTGGGGACAGGTCAATCAGCCCCAGCATTTT.

This clonotype was seen only a few times. The chain couples TRBV30 to TRBJ2-7; D unclear. With 3 bases removed from V and 3 bases from J, the gap between germline ends came to 6 bases. Germline CDR1 reads GTSNPN; CDR2 reads SVGIG (reference sequence). The CDR3 covers 11 residues. In nucleotides, the CDR3 is TGTGCCTGGAGGGGAAACTACGAGCAGTACTTC. Encoded protein: CAWRGNYEQYF.

The rearrangement joins TRBV20-1 to TRBJ2-5, with D possibly being TRBD1 or TRBD2 (5 bases each). The V gene's germline CDR1 is DFQATT and CDR2 SNEGSKA (reference sequence). V was clipped by 0 bases and J by 5 bases, with 13 bases between them. The CDR3 is 14 amino acids. CDR3 protein: CSARDPGAGETQYF. In DNA, the CDR3 is TGCAGTGCTAGAGATCCCGGGGCTGGTGAGACCCAGTACTTC.

This clonotype has ten or more counts. This sequence joins TRBV12-3 or TRBV12-4 and TRBJ1-2; 7 bases agree with TRBD1. V shed 5 bases and J 8 bases; nucleotides not matched to a gene: 11. This CDR3 is 14 amino acids long. The CDR3 region has the DNA TGTGCCAGCAGTCCCGGGACAGCCCAGGGGGGCTACACCTTC. Amino acid sequence: CASSPGTAQGGYTF.

This clonotype has just a few counts. The chain couples TRBV10-3 to TRBJ1-1; D perhaps matches TRBD1 (6 bases). The CDR3 has 15 residues. V lost 3 bases to trimming and J lost 3 bases, with 14 bases between them. Germline CDR1 and CDR2: ENHRY and SYGVKD. CDR3 residues: CAISEGGGSDTEAFF. For the CDR3, the DNA is TGTGCCATCAGTGAAGGGGGGGGGAGCGACACTGAAGCTTTCTTT.

This clonotype was seen at least ten times. This chain uses TRBV7-2 with TRBJ2-6; D is unclear. Germline V gives CDR1 SGHTA, CDR2 FQGNSA. This CDR3 is built from 15 residues. Between the trimmed V and J ends, which lost 3 bases and 6 bases, there was a span of 12 bases. Here the CDR3 DNA reads TGTGCCAGCAGCTTCCTCCTACCTATGGCCAACGTCCTGACTTTC. Translating it yields CASSFLLPMANVLTF.

This clonotype was found once. The V gene is TRBV29-1, the J gene TRBJ2-5; 9 bases fit TRBD1. The J segment lost 5 bases and the V segment lost 6 bases, leaving 10 bases of the junction unmatched. Germline V gene sequence: CDR1 SQVTM, CDR2 ANQGSEA. This CDR3 region has 14 residues. For the CDR3, the DNA is TGCAGCGTGGGGGGGACAGGGTGGCGGGAGACCCAGTACTTC. The encoded protein is CSVGGTGWRETQYF.

The chain carries TRBV29-1 and TRBJ2-5, with D maybe TRBD1 (6 bases). The DNA end is a closer match to TRBJ2-1, so the J assignment may be wrong. CDR1 is SQVTM, CDR2 ANQGSEA, per germline. The length of the CDR3 is 13 residues. As DNA, the CDR3 is TGCAGCGTTGCAGGGGACTCCTACAATGAGCAGTTCTTC. Translating gives CSVAGDSYNEQFF.

This clonotype was counted ten times or more. V usage is TRBV10-3 and J usage is TRBJ2-7; D uncertain. V was trimmed by 10 bases and J by 0 bases, leaving 7 bases between them. The CDR3 has 11 residues. Germline lookup yields CDR1 ENHRY and CDR2 SYGVKD. CDR3 region: CATDGSYEQYF. CDR3 nucleotides: TGTGCCACGGACGGCTCCTACGAGCAGTACTTC.

The V gene is TRBV7-8, the J gene TRBJ2-2; TRBD2 agrees at 11 bases. The CDR3 covers 14 residues. The germline CDR1 and CDR2 sequences are SGHVS and FQNEAQ. CDR3 nucleotide sequence: TGTGCTAGGCCGGGACTAGCGGACACCGGGGAGCTGTTTTTT. This encodes CARPGLADTGELFF.

This clonotype was observed many times. DNA of the CDR3: TGTGCCAGCAGTGAAGCCGGCGCGGGGGTAAGGCAGCCCCAGCATTTT. It codes for CASSEAGAGVRQPQHF. The chain joins TRBV2 to TRBJ1-5; a possible D gene is TRBD1 (5 bases). V was trimmed by 0 bases and J by 7 bases, leaving 16 bases between them. CDR3 length: 16 amino acids. Germline CDR1 reads SNHLY; CDR2 reads FYNNEI. The variable domain in full, with the rest retrieved from reference TRBV2 and TRBJ1-5, is EPEVTQTPSHQVTQMGQEVILRCVPISNHLYFYWYRQILGQKVEFLVSFYNNEISEKSEIFDDQFSVERPDGSNFTLKIRSTKLEDSAMYFCASSEAGAGVRQPQHFGDGTRLSIL.

This clonotype was counted only a few times. The rearrangement uses TRBV28 and TRBJ2-5, with a possible D match to TRBD2 (5 bases). The length of the CDR3 is 15 residues. Germline loops: CDR1 MDHEN, CDR2 SYDVKM. Trimming left V 2 bases short and J 1 base short, with 11 bases between. The CDR3 is CASSLGGSIQETQYF. The CDR3 nucleotides are TGTGCCAGCAGTTTAGGTGGGAGCATCCAAGAGACCCAGTACTTC.

The rearrangement joins TRBV7-2 to TRBJ2-7; 9 bases are shared with TRBD1. Germline CDR1 SGHTA, CDR2 FQGNSA. The V and J ends lost 5 bases and 7 bases, in that order; junction bases with no gene match: 9. The CDR3 covers 14 residues. This CDR3 is CASSLGQGQGEQYF. The CDR3 region has the DNA TGTGCCAGCAGCCTAGGACAGGGGCAGGGAGAGCAGTACTTC.

To note about this clonotype: This may arise from a read error, as a much more abundant clone is one base away. The CDR3 protein is CSARGGQGQGYTF. The CDR3 DNA reads as TGCAGTGCTAGAGGGGGACAGGGTCAGGGCTACACCTTC. The rearrangement links TRBV20-1 to TRBJ1-2; TRBD1 matches 9 bases. The germline V gene has CDR1 DFQATT and CDR2 SNEGSKA (reference sequence). Unmatched junction bases numbered 5, after V lost 1 base and J lost 8 bases. The CDR3 spans 13 residues.

The chain recombines TRBV19 with TRBJ2-5, with D perhaps matching TRBD2 (6 bases). The germline V and J ends were trimmed by 4 bases and 7 bases, with 13 bases remaining between them. Germline values: CDR1 LNHDA, CDR2 SQIVND (reference sequence). CDR3 length: 13 amino acids. The CDR3 loop is CASSRDLGGTQYF. The CDR3 DNA reads as TGTGCCAGTAGTAGGGACTTGGGTGGGACCCAGTACTTC.

The V call is TRBV20-1, the J call TRBJ1-5; D not certain. The CDR3 spans 13 residues. Germline CDR1 reads DFQATT; CDR2 reads SNEGSKA (reference sequence). V was cut by 6 bases and J by 7 bases, with 16 bases left in between. The CDR3 DNA is TGCAGTGCCCCCGGGCCCTCGAGACAGCCCCAGCATTTT. Translating it yields CSAPGPSRQPQHF.

This clonotype has more than one count but fewer than ten. The rearrangement joins TRBV5-5 to TRBJ2-7; 11 bases align to TRBD2. The CDR3 loop spans 17 amino acids. The germline CDR1 and CDR2 sequences are SGHKS and YYEKEE (reference sequence). The V and J ends lost 4 bases and 2 bases, in that order; junction bases with no gene match: 11. The DNA for the CDR3 is TGTGCCAGCAGCCGGGGCCTAGCGGGAGGTACACCCTACGAGCAGTACTTC. This gives the protein CASSRGLAGGTPYEQYF. The variable domain in full, completed from reference TRBV5-5 and TRBJ2-7, reads DAGVTQSPTHLIKTRGQQVTLRCSPISGHKSVSWYQQVLGQGPQFIFQYYEKEERGRGNFPDRFSARQFPNYSSELNVNALLLGDSALYLCASSRGLAGGTPYEQYFGPGTRLTVT.

This rearrangement joins TRBV7-9 to TRBJ1-4; D is perhaps TRBD1 (5 bases). Per the germline V gene, CDR1 is SEHNR and CDR2 is FQNEAQ (reference sequence). Between the trimmed V and J ends, which lost 5 bases and 5 bases, there was a span of 12 bases. The CDR3 consists of 14 residues. The DNA for the CDR3 is TGTGCCAGCAGCGCAACAGGCGGAAATGAAAAACTGTTTTTT. Protein sequence: CASSATGGNEKLFF.

Turning to this clonotype: This may arise from a read error, as a much more abundant clone is one base away. J is TRBJ2-5 and V is TRBV20-1; 8 bases align to TRBD1. The CDR3 spans 14 residues. Germline values: CDR1 DFQATT, CDR2 SNEGSKA (reference sequence). The CDR3 bases are TGCAGTGCTAGAGACTGGACAGGGCAAGAGTCCCAGTACTTC. It is translated as CSARDWTGQESQYF.

With regard to this clonotype: A much bigger clone sits one base away, suggesting this may be a read error. The chain recombines TRBV5-8 with TRBJ2-6, with 7 bases that match TRBD1. This CDR3 spans 15 amino acids. Germline-derived CDR1 and CDR2 are SGHTS and YDEGEE. For the CDR3, the DNA is TGCGCCATCAGCTTCGACAGGGCTGGGGCCAACGTCCTGACTTTC. Its translation is CAISFDRAGANVLTF.

At least ten counts were recorded for this clonotype. This chain connects TRBV2 to TRBJ1-2; 9 bases match TRBD1. Germline values: CDR1 SNHLY, CDR2 FYNNEI. The CDR3 is 13 residues long. V was pared by 9 bases and J by 3 bases, with 5 bases of the junction left unmatched. CDR3: CASGQGKDYGYTF. As DNA, the CDR3 is TGTGCCAGTGGACAGGGGAAAGACTATGGCTACACCTTC. Based on the CDR3 plus reference TRBV2 and TRBJ1-2, the full variable domain is EPEVTQTPSHQVTQMGQEVILRCVPISNHLYFYWYRQILGQKVEFLVSFYNNEISEKSEIFDDQFSVERPDGSNFTLKIRSTKLEDSAMYFCASGQGKDYGYTFGSGTRLTVV.

In this sample, this clonotype turned up many times. V gene TRBV24-1 combines with J gene TRBJ1-1, with D unclear. Germline V CDR1 and CDR2: KGHDR, SFDVKD. There are 14 residues in the CDR3. V was shortened by 3 bases and J by 11 bases, with 18 bases between the two germline ends. CDR3 nucleotide sequence: TGTGCCACCAGTGATCCGTCCCGGGGTGAGGAGGCTTTCTTT. Protein: CATSDPSRGEEAFF.

As to this clonotype: Since a much larger clone is just one base distant, this may be a read error. The chain links TRBV14 to TRBJ1-2; D gene uncertain. The CDR3 loop spans 14 amino acids. Germline loops: CDR1 SGHDN, CDR2 FVKESK. The CDR3, as DNA: TGTGCCGGCAGCCAAGACACCGCTAACTATGGCTACACCTTC. Translation: CAGSQDTANYGYTF.

The rearrangement uses TRBV19 and TRBJ1-1; the D is unclear. CDR1 LNHDA and CDR2 SQIVND come from the germline V gene (reference sequence). The CDR3 sequence is 14 residues long. The V end lost 11 bases, the J end lost 1 base, and 17 bases lay between the germline ends. In nucleotides, the CDR3 is TGTGCCTGGAGTGCCGTTGAGGCGAACACTGAAGCTTTCTTT. Its protein product is CAWSAVEANTEAFF. The variable domain in full, completed from reference TRBV19 and TRBJ1-1, reads DGGITQSPKYLFRKEGQNVTLSCEQNLNHDAMYWYRQDPGQGLRLIYYSQIVNDFQKGDIAEGYSVSREKKESFPLTVTSAQKNPTAFYLCAWSAVEANTEAFFGQGTRLTVV.

This clonotype was seen a few times. The chain uses TRBV30 and TRBJ1-2; D not certain. Germline CDR1 and CDR2: GTSNPN and SVGIG (reference sequence). The CDR3 sequence is 14 residues long. V was pared by 2 bases and J by 3 bases, with 13 bases between. CDR3 in amino acids: CAWSYEDEYYGYTF. The CDR3 coding sequence is TGTGCCTGGAGTTATGAGGACGAGTACTATGGCTACACCTTC.

This clonotype was counted ten times or more. The gene calls are TRBV2 and TRBJ2-7; the D is unclear. V lost 6 bases and J lost 2, with 8 bases in between. Germline loops: CDR1 SNHLY, CDR2 FYNNEI. There are 12 residues in the CDR3. The CDR3 spells CASRGNPYEQYF. CDR3 nucleotides: TGTGCCAGCAGGGGAAACCCCTACGAGCAGTACTTC.

The gene calls are TRBV25-1 and TRBJ2-2; D not resolved. CDR1 MGHDK and CDR2 SYGVNS come from the germline V gene. The CDR3 is made up of 14 amino acids. V was trimmed by 2 bases and J by 6 bases, leaving 10 bases between them. For the CDR3, the DNA is TGTGCCAGCAGTGAAGGCAGGTCCCCCGGGGAGCTGTTTTTT. It encodes CASSEGRSPGELFF.